The clone carrying this T cell receptor beta chain was observed many times. Antigen: not known. This specimen belongs to a study of early T cells in non-severe SARS-CoV-2 infection. In the study overall: Investigators sequenced bulk RNA drawn from unsorted whole blood, and chains remained unpaired.

The germline V gene encodes CDR1 SGHTA and CDR2 FQGNSA. This CDR3 contains 18 residues. V was clipped by 1 base and J by 1 base; unmatched bases: 10. Individual cDNA molecules each received unique molecular identifiers attached to them. TCRdb reprocessed the 5' RACE reads via MiXCR and lists one record per CDR3 protein. Among approximately 40,000 distinct CDR3 sequences listed, about 6% were seen once. Study findings and constraints: In VDJdb matching, anti-spike CD8 responses were favored while private and CD4 specificities went missing.

This specimen consisted of whole blood, obtained at baseline. This receptor was taken from an adult who was a healthcare worker with PCR-confirmed SARS-CoV-2 infection or an uninfected control (not recorded which). The chain recombines TRBV7-2 with TRBJ1-1, with TRBD1 identical over 9 bases. The CDR3 region is CASSLGVVGTGWNTEAFF. For the CDR3, the DNA is TGTGCCAGCAGCTTAGGAGTGGTCGGGACAGGGTGGAACACTGAAGCTTTCTTT.